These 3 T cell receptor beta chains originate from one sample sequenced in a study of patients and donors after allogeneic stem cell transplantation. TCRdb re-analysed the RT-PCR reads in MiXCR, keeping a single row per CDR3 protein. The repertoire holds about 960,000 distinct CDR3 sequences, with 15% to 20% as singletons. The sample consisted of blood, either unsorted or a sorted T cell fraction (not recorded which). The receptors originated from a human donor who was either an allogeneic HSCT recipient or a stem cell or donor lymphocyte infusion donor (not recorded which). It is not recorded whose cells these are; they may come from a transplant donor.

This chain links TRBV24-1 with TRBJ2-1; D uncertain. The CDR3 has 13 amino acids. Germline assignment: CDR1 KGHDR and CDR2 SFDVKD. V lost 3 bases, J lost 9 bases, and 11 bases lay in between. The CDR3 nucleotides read TGTGCCACCAGTGATCACTCAGTGGGTGAGCAGTTCTTC. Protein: CATSDHSVGEQFF.

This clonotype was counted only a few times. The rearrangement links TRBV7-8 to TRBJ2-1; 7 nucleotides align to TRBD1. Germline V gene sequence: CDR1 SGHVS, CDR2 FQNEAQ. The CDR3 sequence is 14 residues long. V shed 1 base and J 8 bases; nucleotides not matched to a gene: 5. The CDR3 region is CASSLGVTGDEQFF. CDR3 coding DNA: TGTGCCAGCAGCTTAGGGGTAACAGGGGATGAGCAGTTCTTC.

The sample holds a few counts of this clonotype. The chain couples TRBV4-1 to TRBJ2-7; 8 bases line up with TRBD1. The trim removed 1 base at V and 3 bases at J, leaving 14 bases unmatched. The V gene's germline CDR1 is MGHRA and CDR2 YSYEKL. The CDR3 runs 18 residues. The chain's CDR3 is CASSQGPFPGQEIYEQYF. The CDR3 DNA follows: TGCGCCAGCAGCCAAGGCCCATTCCCGGGACAGGAGATCTACGAGCAGTACTTC.